One and the same sample provided the 3 T cell receptor beta chains below, sequenced in a study of persistence of HIV-infected CD4 T cells. Overlapping HIV-1 Gag 15-mer peptides at roughly 1 ug per peptide per mL were used. Sorted nonresponding memory CD4+ T cells were CD40L-negative, CD69-negative, CD45RO-high. The immunoSEQ assay was version 4, run in survey mode. Using immunoSEQ multiplex PCR, the repertoire was profiled, and TCRdb retains in-frame clones only, with some absent. Of approximately 65,000 clones in the sample, roughly 77% are singletons; the top ten hold around 1.7%. No antigen has been identified for these receptors. This specimen consisted of CD4+ T cells sorted from PBMCs after 18-hour stimulation, obtained from a patient who received antiretroviral therapy. The receptors shown here come from an adult man with HIV who was CMV-seropositive.

The sample holds one count of this clone. The V call is TRBV7-2, the J call TRBJ1-5; 9 bases are a match to TRBD1. This CDR3 comprises 18 residues. Germline values: CDR1 SGHTA, CDR2 FQGNSA. V was clipped by 3 bases and J by 1 base; unmatched bases: 10. The CDR3 nucleotides read TGTGCCAGCAGCTTTGTGGGACAGGGTGGCGGGAGCAATCAGCCCCAGCATTTT. It encodes CASSFVGQGGGSNQPQHF.

This clone is medium-sized (0.01 to 0.1%) in the sample. The chain joins TRBV5-1 to TRBJ1-6; 9 bases are a match to TRBD1. Germline CDR1 and CDR2: SGHRS and YFSETQ. With V trimmed by 4 bases and J by 5 bases, 13 bases remained unmatched. The CDR3 is made up of 18 amino acids. CDR3 coding DNA: TGCGCCAGCAGCCCCTTAGCGACAGGGGGTGGGAATAATTCACCCCTCCACTTT. Translating it yields CASSPLATGGGNNSPLHF.

The chain is built from TRBV18 and TRBJ1-6; a possible D gene is TRBD1 (6 bases). The CDR3 extends over 17 amino acids. Germline V gives CDR1 KGHSH, CDR2 LQKENI. With 3 bases removed from V and 4 bases from J, the gap between germline ends came to 16 bases. The CDR3 region is CASSPQGHQGYNSPLHF. The CDR3 nucleotides are TGTGCCAGCTCACCCCAGGGACATCAGGGTTATAATTCACCCCTCCACTTT.